This TCR beta chain was recorded in a study of blood T cell repertoires in COVID-19. The wider study: Donors in the United States, Italy and Spain gave samples during acute or convalescent COVID-19. T cells, B-cell-depleted T cells, or PBMCs supplied cDNA or gDNA.

Authors' processing steps: From reference gene primer amplification, estimates of nucleated cell counts were derived. Profiling relied on immunoSEQ multiplex PCR, and the TCRdb table lists in-frame clones only, not all of them. The V and J calls and clone size are taken from that table; D and trimming were inferred from the DNA. The sample holds around 100,000 clones, over 75% seen once. CDR1 and CDR2 (germline): SEHNR, FQNEAQ (reference sequence). This CDR3 contains 13 residues. V was shortened by 4 bases and J by 2 bases, with 9 bases between the two germline ends. The rearrangement uses TRBV7-9 and TRBJ2-7; tentatively, D is TRBD2 (5 bases). The TCR comes from a man younger than 45 in a cohort sampled during active COVID-19. Input material: peripheral blood. The CDR3 DNA reads TGTGCCAGCAGCTCCCCCGGGACCTACGAGCAGTACTTC. Residues: CASSSPGTYEQYF.